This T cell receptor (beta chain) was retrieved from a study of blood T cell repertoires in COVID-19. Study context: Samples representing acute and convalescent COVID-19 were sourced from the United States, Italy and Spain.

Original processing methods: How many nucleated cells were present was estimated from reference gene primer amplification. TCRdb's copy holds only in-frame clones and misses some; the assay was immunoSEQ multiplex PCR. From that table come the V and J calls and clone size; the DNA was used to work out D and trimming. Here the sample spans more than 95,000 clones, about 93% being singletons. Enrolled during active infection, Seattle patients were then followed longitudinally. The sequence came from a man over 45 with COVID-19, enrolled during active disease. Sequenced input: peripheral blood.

CDR3 DNA: TGTGCCAGCAGCTTAATTGGGACAGGGGCCTCTGGGGCCAACGTCCTGACTTTC. Its protein product is CASSLIGTGASGANVLTF. The chain links TRBV7-9 to TRBJ2-6, with 10 bases lining up with TRBD1. This CDR3 comprises 18 residues. Looked up from germline, CDR1 is SEHNR and CDR2 is FQNEAQ (reference sequence). The V and J ends lost 2 bases and 0 bases, in that order; junction bases with no gene match: 4.